The clone carrying this T cell receptor (beta chain) ranks as medium-sized (0.01 to 0.1%). Its target is unknown. The sample's time point: sample taken at primary tumor resection. Tumor, nontumor lung or frozen PBMC supplied whole RNA, sequenced without sorting. The data stem from a study of spatial heterogeneity in lung cancer. Study summary: Fewer alpha-chain than beta-chain sequences were consistently detected. Study observations and caveats: One measure, the expanded intratumoral alpha and beta TCR count, tracked tumor mutation counts.

V lost 1 base, J lost 5 bases, and 5 bases stayed unmatched. Germline V gives CDR1 SGHVS, CDR2 FQNEAQ. The CDR3 totals 16 residues. Single TCR cDNA molecules each had their own unique molecular identifier. One entry per CDR3 protein results from TCRdb running MiXCR on the 5' RACE reads. The data contain several thousand distinct CDR3 sequences, 7.5% to 10% of them seen just once; the ten biggest clones take up about 30%. V gene TRBV7-8 combines with J gene TRBJ2-1, with TRBD1 matching over 10 bases. The origin of this receptor is a male donor with early-stage non-small cell lung cancer. The sequencing here drew on lung tumor tissue, taken at surgery. DNA for the CDR3: TGTGCCAGCAGCTTAGTAGGGGGACAGGGGAACAATGAGCAGTTCTTC. Protein product: CASSLVGGQGNNEQFF.